The 8 T cell receptor beta chains below come from one sample, sequenced in a study of T-cell reconstitution after alpha-beta-depleted transplantation in children. As it was prepared, the TCRbeta library received unique molecular identifiers. TCRdb ran MiXCR on the PCR reads and lists one entry per CDR3 protein. This repertoire shows 200,000 to 250,000 distinct CDR3 sequences, around 25% found once; its top ten account for 4% to 5.5%. Sequenced material: PBMCs, mostly from graft donor cells, taken 360 days after TCRalphabeta/CD19-depleted stem cell transplant. These receptors all come from a female patient aged 2-9 years who had a stem cell transplant for congenital amegakaryocytic thrombocytopenia, so the T cells may come from the graft donor.

The J gene is TRBJ2-1, the V gene TRBV28; D remains ambiguous. The CDR3 covers 12 residues. Trimming took 2 bases from V and 12 from J, leaving 11 bases between them. CDR1 MDHEN and CDR2 SYDVKM come from the germline V gene. The CDR3 sequence is CASSLPTMWQFF. The CDR3 DNA follows: TGTGCCAGCAGTTTACCGACGATGTGGCAGTTCTTC.

The V gene is TRBV5-6, the J gene TRBJ2-7; the D gene could be TRBD1 or TRBD2 (6 bases each). This CDR3 region has 16 residues. The germline CDR1 and CDR2 sequences are SGHDT and YYEEEE. The ends were cut back, 1 base at V and 4 bases at J, with 18 bases in the middle. In nucleotides, the CDR3 is TGTGCCAGCAGCTTGTACCGGGGGACACCCCTTTACGAGCAGTACTTC. Protein sequence: CASSLYRGTPLYEQYF.

The chain joins TRBV7-3 to TRBJ2-2, with TRBD2 matching 7 bases. V was clipped by 2 bases and J by 4 bases; unmatched bases: 10. Germline CDR1 reads SGHTA; CDR2 reads FQGTGA. There are 17 residues in the CDR3. CDR3 DNA sequence: TGTGCCAGCAGCTTAGTCGGTCCAGCGGGAATCACCGGGGAGCTGTTTTTT. This sequence encodes CASSLVGPAGITGELFF.

V is TRBV4-2 and J is TRBJ1-1; no reliable D call. The CDR3 is made up of 17 amino acids. The germline V gene has CDR1 LGHNA and CDR2 YNFKEQ. The germline V and J ends were trimmed by 0 bases and 1 base, with 15 bases remaining between them. The CDR3 here is CASSQDLLGYRNTEAFF. DNA for the CDR3: TGTGCCAGCAGCCAAGATCTACTTGGGTATAGGAACACTGAAGCTTTCTTT.

This clonotype was counted many times. This sequence joins TRBV20-1 and TRBJ1-4, with 7 bases lining up with TRBD1. CDR3 size: 13 residues. Germline V gene lookup returns CDR1 DFQATT and CDR2 SNEGSKA (reference sequence). The ends lost 4 bases at V and 8 bases at J; junction bases unmatched: 7. The CDR3 sequence: CSATGTAWEKLFF. CDR3 sequence (DNA): TGCAGTGCTACCGGGACAGCTTGGGAAAAACTGTTTTTT.

The chain couples TRBV4-1 to TRBJ2-1, with TRBD2 matching over 7 bases. Germline values: CDR1 MGHRA, CDR2 YSYEKL. There are 14 residues in the CDR3. V lost 1 base and J lost 4; bases outside the gene matches: 1. The CDR3 DNA reads TGCGCCAGCAGCCAAGTGGGAGGGTACAATGAGCAGTTCTTC. This gives the protein CASSQVGGYNEQFF.

The chain carries TRBV5-1 and TRBJ2-5; 9 bases line up with TRBD2. The CDR3 contains 20 residues. The germline gives CDR1 SGHRS, CDR2 YFSETQ. V lost 1 base and J lost 1; bases outside the gene matches: 17. This chain's CDR3 is CASSLSPYPLAGYLQETQYF. DNA of the CDR3: TGCGCCAGCAGCTTGTCCCCCTACCCCCTAGCGGGGTACCTCCAAGAGACCCAGTACTTC.

This clonotype was counted only a few times. The chain has TRBV10-3 and TRBJ1-2; the D is unclear. The CDR3 has 11 amino acids. CDR1 ENHRY and CDR2 SYGVKD come from the germline V gene. V was cut by 3 bases and J by 6 bases, with 5 bases left in between. CDR3 region: CAISDLDGYTF. The CDR3 nucleotides are TGTGCCATCAGTGACCTGGATGGCTACACCTTC.